This TCR beta chain comes out of a study of shared clonotypes between healthy human individuals. Study as a whole: The donor group consisted of two women and three men, aged 18 to 49.

Positively selected for CCR7, the CD45RO-negative cells used as naive CD8 cells excluded terminally differentiated effector memory CD45RA+ cells. The V end lost 5 bases, the J end lost 8 bases, and 10 bases lay between the germline ends. CDR3 length: 12 residues. CDR1 is WSHSY, CDR2 SAAADI, per germline. Overall study findings and caveats: Generation probability values for non-shared clonotypes were lower than those for clonotypes shared by all four donors.

Profiling relied on immunoSEQ multiplex PCR, and the TCRdb table lists in-frame clones only, not all of them. The sample has some 800,000 clones, more than 85% seen once; the top ten hold 20% to 30%. About this clone itself: What it binds is unknown.

This chain joins TRBV10-2 and TRBJ2-1; D not certain. The clonotype originates from a man under 40 in good health. The sequenced material came from naive CD8+ T cells sorted from blood. The CDR3 protein is CASSYSSDEQFF. The CDR3 DNA is TGCGCCAGCAGTTACAGCTCCGATGAGCAGTTCTTC.